Listed below are T cell receptor beta chains from one sample, sequenced in a study of lymphopenia after photon versus proton radiotherapy. The method was immunoSEQ multiplex PCR; TCRdb's version includes in-frame clones alone and lacks a portion of them. The sample consists of tens of thousands of clones, over 70% of them appearing once. The sequencing here drew on peripheral blood, taken from a patient treated with proton-based radiotherapy. The receptors were sampled from a man in his 60s with pancreatic cancer. Each CDR3 is given with its conserved first and last residue. Fields, in order: J gene, clone size, D gene, V gene, CDR3 protein, CDR3 DNA. A D gene is named only where the DNA matches it firmly. For some rows the clone size is stated as once, few or many, or as a class when expanded; others skip it.

>TRBJ2-3|.|.|TRBV10-3
CAISESGNTDTQYF
TGTGCCATCAGTGAGTCGGGCAACACAGATACGCAGTATTTT
>TRBJ1-2|few|.|TRBV10-3
CAISGTLPYQGRNYGYTF
TGTGCCATCAGTGGTACACTTCCCTACCAGGGCCGGAACTATGGCTACACCTTC
>TRBJ2-1|.|TRBD2|TRBV5-1
CASSSSGRSNEQFF
TGCGCCAGCAGCAGTAGCGGGAGGTCTAATGAGCAGTTCTTC
>TRBJ1-5|.|.|TRBV6-6
CASSKDGVQPQHF
TGTGCCAGCAGTAAGGACGGGGTACAGCCCCAGCATTTT
>TRBJ1-5|once|.|TRBV4-1
CASSQASKGEGRNQPQHF
TGCGCCAGCAGCCAAGCTAGCAAGGGGGAGGGGCGCAATCAGCCCCAGCATTTT
>TRBJ2-7|.|.|TRBV5-1
CASSLAGPSSYEQYF
TGCGCCAGCAGCTTGGCCGGGCCTTCCTCCTACGAGCAGTACTTC
>TRBJ2-2|.|TRBD1|TRBV28
CASSSLLGQQNTGELFF
TGTGCCAGCAGTTCTCTGCTGGGACAGCAGAACACCGGGGAGCTGTTTTTT
>TRBJ1-5|.|.|TRBV11-2
CASSLLGGNQPQHF
TGTGCCAGCAGCTTACTAGGGGGCAATCAGCCCCAGCATTTT
>TRBJ2-1|.|.|TRBV10-2
CATAFPGSSYNEQFF
TGCGCCACAGCATTTCCCGGGAGCTCCTACAATGAGCAGTTCTTC
>TRBJ2-7|.|.|TRBV2
CASPALGFDYEQYF
TGTGCCAGCCCGGCCCTAGGTTTTGACTACGAGCAGTACTTC
>TRBJ2-2|.|.|TRBV23-1
CASSQSSGPTGELFF
TGCGCCAGCAGTCAATCGTCCGGGCCCACCGGGGAGCTGTTTTTT
>TRBJ1-1|once|.|TRBV6-5
CASSYSGTTNTEAFF
TGTGCCAGCAGTTACTCAGGGACCACGAACACTGAAGCTTTCTTT
>TRBJ2-5|.|.|TRBV6-6
CASSESPLSQTQYF
TGTGCCAGCAGTGAGAGCCCATTATCCCAGACCCAGTACTTC
>TRBJ2-7|.|.|TRBV29-1
CSVEYNYEQYF
TGCAGCGTTGAATACAACTACGAGCAGTACTTC
>TRBJ2-1|once|TRBD2|TRBV5-1
CASSTLAGGAGSNEQFF
TGCGCCAGCAGCACACTAGCGGGAGGCGCGGGAAGCAATGAGCAGTTCTTC
>TRBJ2-5|.|.|TRBV7-8
CASSLGVYQETQYF
TGTGCCAGCAGCTTAGGAGTGTACCAAGAGACCCAGTACTTC
>TRBJ2-5|.|.|TRBV5-6
CASSLVLGGRKETQYF
TGTGCCAGCAGCTTGGTATTGGGGGGCAGAAAAGAGACCCAGTACTTC
>TRBJ1-2|.|TRBD1|TRBV4-1
CASSQGNRGYGYTF
TGCGCCAGCAGCCAAGGTAACAGGGGCTATGGCTACACCTTC
>TRBJ2-5|.|.|TRBV11-3
CASSSGETQYF
TGTGCCAGCAGCTCTGGGGAGACCCAGTACTTC
>TRBJ2-5|.|TRBD2|TRBV18
CASSPKGLAGGETQYF
TGTGCCAGCTCACCAAAGGGATTAGCGGGAGGAGAGACCCAGTACTTC
>TRBJ2-2|.|.|TRBV5-5
CASSDGDTTGELFF
TGTGCCAGCAGCGACGGTGACACCACCGGGGAGCTGTTTTTT
>TRBJ1-2|few|.|TRBV10-3
CAIRLKLLGNYGYTF
TGTGCCATCAGGCTGAAGCTATTGGGTAACTATGGCTACACCTTC
>TRBJ2-2|.|.|TRBV5-5
CASSFGTGELFF
TGTGCCAGCAGCTTCGGCACCGGGGAGCTGTTTTTT
>TRBJ2-1|.|.|TRBV6-5
CAAQTSSGSYNEQFF
TGTGCCGCCCAAACTAGCTCTGGCTCCTACAATGAGCAGTTCTTC
>TRBJ2-5|few|.|TRBV20-1
CSANRQETQYF
TGCAGTGCCAACCGTCAAGAGACCCAGTACTTC
>TRBJ2-3|once|.|TRBV25-1
CASSDPGTYTDTQYF
TGTGCCAGCAGTGACCCCGGGACCTACACAGATACGCAGTATTTT
>TRBJ1-3|.|TRBD1|TRBV7-2
CASSLGTGGRNTIYF
TGTGCCAGCAGCTTAGGGACAGGGGGCAGGAACACCATATATTTT
>TRBJ2-5|.|.|TRBV5-8
CASSRATGNYQETQYF
TGTGCCAGCAGCAGAGCGACAGGAAATTACCAAGAGACCCAGTACTTC
>TRBJ2-7|once|.|TRBV6-6
CASSWGLTTATYEQYF
TGTGCCAGCAGCTGGGGTCTTACGACAGCGACCTACGAGCAGTACTTC
>TRBJ2-1|few|TRBD2|TRBV9
CASSWTSGTISYNEQFF
TGTGCCAGCAGCTGGACTAGCGGGACGATCTCCTACAATGAGCAGTTCTTC
>TRBJ1-4|once|.|TRBV5-1
CASSSSGMGNEKLFF
TGCGCCAGCTCGTCGAGCGGAATGGGGAATGAAAAACTGTTTTTT
>TRBJ2-5|.|.|TRBV18
CASSPGAGKETQYF
TGTGCCAGCTCACCAGGGGCAGGAAAGGAGACCCAGTACTTC
>TRBJ1-2|few|TRBD1|TRBV30
CASPDGTGHGYTF
TGTGCCTCCCCTGATGGGACAGGGCATGGCTACACCTTC
>TRBJ1-2|.|.|TRBV28
CASSSDLRYTF
TGTGCCAGCAGTTCTGATTTGCGATACACCTTC
>TRBJ2-7|once|.|TRBV5-1
CASSNQRGSYEQYF
TGCGCCAGCAGCAACCAAAGGGGCTCCTACGAGCAGTACTTC
>TRBJ1-1|.|TRBD1|TRBV6-6
CASSQRGTANTEAFF
TGTGCCAGCAGTCAACGAGGGACAGCAAACACTGAAGCTTTCTTT
>TRBJ2-5|once|TRBD2|TRBV14
CASSLSSGMGQETQYF
TGTGCCAGCAGCCTCTCTAGCGGGATGGGCCAAGAGACCCAGTACTTC
>TRBJ1-1|.|.|TRBV28
CASSLVGNTEAFF
TGTGCCAGCAGTTTGGTCGGGAACACTGAAGCTTTCTTT
>TRBJ2-1|.|TRBD2|TRBV11-2
CASSLGLAGLHEQFF
TGTGCCAGCAGCTTAGGACTAGCGGGACTTCATGAGCAGTTCTTC
>TRBJ2-7|.|.|TRBV4-3
CASSQDSSSYEQYF
TGCGCCAGCAGCCAAGATTCTAGCAGCTACGAGCAGTACTTC
>TRBJ1-5|once|TRBD1|TRBV27
CASTGTEKNSNQPQHF
TGTGCCAGTACCGGGACAGAAAAGAATAGCAATCAGCCCCAGCATTTT
>TRBJ2-5|.|TRBD2|TRBV29-1
CSVRTSGRETQYF
TGCAGCGTTAGGACTAGCGGGAGAGAGACCCAGTACTTC
>TRBJ2-7|.|TRBD1|TRBV5-4
CASSRGAGGATGEQYF
TGTGCCAGCAGCAGAGGGGCAGGGGGCGCAACGGGCGAGCAGTACTTC
>TRBJ2-2|.|.|TRBV7-9
CASTPQVRTGELFF
TGTGCCAGCACCCCCCAGGTCAGGACCGGGGAGCTGTTTTTT
>TRBJ2-5|.|.|TRBV5-1
CASSSGPREPETQYF
TGCGCCAGCAGCTCGGGACCTAGGGAACCGGAGACCCAGTACTTC
>TRBJ1-2|.|.|TRBV28
CASGVFSPYGYTF
TGTGCCAGCGGAGTTTTTAGTCCCTATGGCTACACCTTC